The 10 T cell receptor beta chains below all came from one sample that was sequenced in a study of blood T cell repertoires in COVID-19. Clones were read by immunoSEQ multiplex PCR, and TCRdb kept only the in-frame ones, dropping some. The sample holds approximately 480,000 clones; 75% to 90% are singletons and the top ten take 0.8% to 0.9%. Material for sequencing was peripheral blood. The receptor source for this set is a man aged 18 to 35 with COVID-19, enrolled during active disease.

V usage is TRBV6-2 or TRBV6-3 and J usage is TRBJ1-5; 7 bases match TRBD1. The CDR3 loop spans 12 amino acids. Germline CDR1 and CDR2: MNHEY and SVGEGT. V lost 4 bases to trimming and J lost 6 bases; unmatched junction nucleotides: 0. Written as DNA, the CDR3 is TGTGCCAGCAGTTGGACAGGTCAGCCCCAGCATTTT. This gives the protein CASSWTGQPQHF.

As DNA, the CDR3 is TGTGCCAGCAGCATCGGACAGGCGTACGAGCAGTACTTC. Its translation is CASSIGQAYEQYF. This rearrangement joins TRBV5-5 to TRBJ2-7; 7 positions match TRBD1. Germline CDR1 reads SGHKS; CDR2 reads YYEKEE (reference sequence). The trim removed 4 bases at V and 4 bases at J, leaving 5 bases unmatched. This CDR3 has 13 amino acids.

This rearrangement joins TRBV7-9 to TRBJ1-6; D is perhaps TRBD1 (5 bases). Trimming took 4 bases from V and 0 from J, leaving 13 bases between them. The CDR3 sequence is 17 residues long. The germline CDR1 and CDR2 sequences are SEHNR and FQNEAQ (reference sequence). CDR3: CASSWGDRSSYNSPLHF. In nucleotides, the CDR3 is TGTGCCAGCAGCTGGGGGGATCGAAGCTCCTATAATTCACCCCTCCACTTT.

This clone was detected once. The genes are TRBV3-1 (or the pseudogene TRBV3-2) and TRBJ1-4, with TRBD1 matching 9 bases. This CDR3 comprises 15 residues. V dropped 4 bases and J dropped 5; count of bases not matched to a gene: 5. Germline loops: CDR1 LGHDT, CDR2 YNNKEL (reference sequence). CDR3 residues: CASSRPGQGNEKLFF. In DNA form, the CDR3 reads TGTGCCAGCAGCCGGCCGGGACAGGGAAATGAAAAACTGTTTTTT.

The chain recombines TRBV7-9 with TRBJ1-4, with TRBD1 matching over 9 bases. CDR3 size: 15 residues. The J segment lost 7 bases and the V segment lost 7 bases, leaving 10 bases of the junction unmatched. Germline lookup yields CDR1 SEHNR and CDR2 FQNEAQ (reference sequence). The CDR3 DNA follows: TGTGCCAGCACCAAAGGACAGGGGCTCAGTGAAAAACTGTTTTTT. Protein: CASTKGQGLSEKLFF.

This chain connects TRBV6-5 to TRBJ1-6; 8 nucleotides match TRBD1. This CDR3 region has 13 residues. V was pared by 11 bases and J by 6 bases, with 6 bases of the junction left unmatched. The germline gives CDR1 MNHEY, CDR2 SVGAGI. CDR3 coding DNA: TGTGCCTTGACAGGGGAGACTAATTCACCCCTCCACTTT. Its translation is CALTGETNSPLHF.

This clone has just a few counts. The chain joins TRBV3-1 (or the pseudogene TRBV3-2) to TRBJ1-2, with 9 nucleotides matching TRBD1. This CDR3 spans 15 amino acids. Trimming cost V 4 bases and J 3 bases; bases outside gene matches: 6. CDR1 is LGHDT, CDR2 YNNKEL, per germline (reference sequence). CDR3 amino acids: CASSPVGTGHYGYTF. The CDR3 DNA follows: TGTGCCAGCAGCCCAGTAGGGACAGGGCACTATGGCTACACCTTC.

The V gene is TRBV3-1 (or the pseudogene TRBV3-2), the J gene TRBJ2-2; D is undetermined. Germline CDR1 and CDR2: LGHDT and YNNKEL (reference sequence). The CDR3 is 16 residues long. Between the trimmed V and J ends, which lost 3 bases and 0 bases, there was a span of 11 bases. Here the CDR3 DNA reads TGTGCCAGCAGCCAGTCCGCCTACGCGAACACCGGGGAGCTGTTTTTT. Amino acid sequence: CASSQSAYANTGELFF.

The rearrangement joins TRBV7-2 to TRBJ1-2; D is possibly TRBD1 (6 bases). Germline V CDR1 and CDR2: SGHTA, FQGNSA. The CDR3 runs to 15 residues. Trimming pared 5 bases from V and 5 bases from J, leaving 18 bases between. The DNA of the CDR3 is TGTGCCAGCAGCCCCTGGGTAGGGGGGGGGTATGGCTACACCTTC. It yields the protein CASSPWVGGGYGYTF.

This rearrangement joins TRBV29-1 to TRBJ1-2, with 8 positions matching TRBD1. The CDR3 contains 12 residues. CDR1 SQVTM and CDR2 ANQGSEA come from the germline V gene. Trimming at V came to 7 bases and at J to 6 bases, leaving 7 bases not matched to a gene. CDR3 coding DNA: TGCAGCGGGGGACAGGTTGGTAATGGCTACACCTTC. It translates to CSGGQVGNGYTF.